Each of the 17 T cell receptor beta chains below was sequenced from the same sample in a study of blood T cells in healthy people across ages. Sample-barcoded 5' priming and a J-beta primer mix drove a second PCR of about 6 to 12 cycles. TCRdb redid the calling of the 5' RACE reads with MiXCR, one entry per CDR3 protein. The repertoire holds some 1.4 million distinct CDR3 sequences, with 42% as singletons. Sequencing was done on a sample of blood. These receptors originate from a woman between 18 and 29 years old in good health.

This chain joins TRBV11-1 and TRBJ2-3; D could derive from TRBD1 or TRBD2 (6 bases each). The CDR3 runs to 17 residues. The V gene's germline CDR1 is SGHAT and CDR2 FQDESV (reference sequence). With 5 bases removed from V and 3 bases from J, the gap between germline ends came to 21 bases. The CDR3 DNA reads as TGTGCCAGCAGCCCCTCCGGGGGCAGGAAACCGACAGATACGCAGTATTTT. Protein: CASSPSGGRKPTDTQYF.

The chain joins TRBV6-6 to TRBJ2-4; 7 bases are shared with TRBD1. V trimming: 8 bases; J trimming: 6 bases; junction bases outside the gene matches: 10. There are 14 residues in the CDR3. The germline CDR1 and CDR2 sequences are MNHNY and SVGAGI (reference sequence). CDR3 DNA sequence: TGTGCCAGCCAACCGGGACAGCTGACAAACATTCAGTACTTC. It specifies CASQPGQLTNIQYF.

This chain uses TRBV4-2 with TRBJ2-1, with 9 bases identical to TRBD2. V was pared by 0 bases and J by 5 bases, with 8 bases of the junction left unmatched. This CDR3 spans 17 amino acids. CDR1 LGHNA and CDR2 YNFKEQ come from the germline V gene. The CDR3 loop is CASSQEGGLAGNNEQFF. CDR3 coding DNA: TGTGCCAGCAGCCAAGAGGGGGGTCTAGCGGGAAACAATGAGCAGTTCTTC.

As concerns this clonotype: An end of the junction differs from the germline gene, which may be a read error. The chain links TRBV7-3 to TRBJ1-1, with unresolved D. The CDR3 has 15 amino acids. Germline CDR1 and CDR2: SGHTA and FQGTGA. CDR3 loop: CASSSTGDWNTEAFF. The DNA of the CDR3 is TGTGCCAGCAGCTCCACCGGGGATTGGAACACTGAGGCTTTCTTT. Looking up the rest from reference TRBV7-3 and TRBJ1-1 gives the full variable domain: GAGVSQTPSNKVTEKGKYVELRCDPISGHTALYWYRQSLGQGPEFLIYFQGTGAADDSGLPNDRFFAVRPEGSVSTLKIQRTERGDSAVYLCASSSTGDWNTEAFFGQGTRLTVV.

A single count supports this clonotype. This CDR3 reads CASSQGQGQYEQYF. The CDR3 DNA reads TGCGCCAGCAGCCAAGGTCAGGGACAGTACGAGCAGTACTTC. J is TRBJ2-7 and V is TRBV4-1; 7 bases fit TRBD1. CDR1 and CDR2 from the germline V gene are MGHRA and YSYEKL. The CDR3 spans 14 residues. V lost 1 base to trimming and J lost 4 bases; unmatched junction nucleotides: 4.

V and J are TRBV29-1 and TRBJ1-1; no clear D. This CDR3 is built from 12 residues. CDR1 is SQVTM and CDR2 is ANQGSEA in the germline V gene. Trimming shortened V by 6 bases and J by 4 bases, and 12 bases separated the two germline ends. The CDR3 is CSVGEFATEAFF. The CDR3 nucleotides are TGCAGCGTCGGGGAGTTCGCCACTGAAGCTTTCTTT.

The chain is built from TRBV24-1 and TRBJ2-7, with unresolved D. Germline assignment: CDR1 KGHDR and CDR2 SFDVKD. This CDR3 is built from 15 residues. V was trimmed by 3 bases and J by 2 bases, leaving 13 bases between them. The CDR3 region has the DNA TGTGCCACCAGTGATAGGTGGTCGACCACCTACGAGCAGTACTTC. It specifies CATSDRWSTTYEQYF.

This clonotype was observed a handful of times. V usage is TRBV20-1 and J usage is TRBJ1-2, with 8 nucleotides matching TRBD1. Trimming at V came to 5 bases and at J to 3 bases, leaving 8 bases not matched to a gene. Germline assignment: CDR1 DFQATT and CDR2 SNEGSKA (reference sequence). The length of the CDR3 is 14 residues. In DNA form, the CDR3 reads TGCAGTGCTCGGGACAGGCGTGGAGACTATGGCTACACCTTC. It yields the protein CSARDRRGDYGYTF.

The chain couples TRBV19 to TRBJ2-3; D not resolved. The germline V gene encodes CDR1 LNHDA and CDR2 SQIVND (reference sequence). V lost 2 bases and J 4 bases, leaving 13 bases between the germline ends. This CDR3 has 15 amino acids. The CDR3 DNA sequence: TGTGCCAGTAGTATATCCGAGCGTAGTTCAGATACGCAGTATTTT. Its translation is CASSISERSSDTQYF.

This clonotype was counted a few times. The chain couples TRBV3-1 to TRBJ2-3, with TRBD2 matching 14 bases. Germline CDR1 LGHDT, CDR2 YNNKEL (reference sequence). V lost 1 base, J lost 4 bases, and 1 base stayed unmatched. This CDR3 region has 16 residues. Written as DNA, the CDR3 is TGTGCCAGCAGCCAAGTGGGACTAGCGGGAGCAGATACGCAGTATTTT. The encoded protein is CASSQVGLAGADTQYF.

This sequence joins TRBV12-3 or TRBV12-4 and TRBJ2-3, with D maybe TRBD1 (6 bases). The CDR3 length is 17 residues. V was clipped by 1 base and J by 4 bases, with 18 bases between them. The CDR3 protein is CASSLGGGGARADTQYF. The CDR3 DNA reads TGTGCCAGCAGTTTAGGGGGTGGGGGCGCCCGGGCAGATACGCAGTATTTT.

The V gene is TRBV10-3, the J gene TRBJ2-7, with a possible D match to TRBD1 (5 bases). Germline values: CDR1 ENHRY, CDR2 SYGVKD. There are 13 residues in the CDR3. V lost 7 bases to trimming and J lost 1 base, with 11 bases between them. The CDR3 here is CAINSDTSYEQYF. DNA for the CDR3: TGTGCCATCAACTCGGACACTTCCTACGAGCAGTACTTC.

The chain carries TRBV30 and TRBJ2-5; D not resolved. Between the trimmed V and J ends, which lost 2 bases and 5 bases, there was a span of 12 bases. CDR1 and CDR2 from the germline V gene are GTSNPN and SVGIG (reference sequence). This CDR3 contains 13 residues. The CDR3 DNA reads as TGTGCCTGGAGTAGGACCGAAAGGGAGACCCAGTACTTC. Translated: CAWSRTERETQYF. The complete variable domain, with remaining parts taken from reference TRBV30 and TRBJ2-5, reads SQTIHQWPATLVQPVGSPLSLECTVEGTSNPNLYWYRQAAGRGLQLLFYSVGIGQISSEVPQNLSASRPQDRQFILSSKKLLLSDSGFYLCAWSRTERETQYFGPGTRLLVL.

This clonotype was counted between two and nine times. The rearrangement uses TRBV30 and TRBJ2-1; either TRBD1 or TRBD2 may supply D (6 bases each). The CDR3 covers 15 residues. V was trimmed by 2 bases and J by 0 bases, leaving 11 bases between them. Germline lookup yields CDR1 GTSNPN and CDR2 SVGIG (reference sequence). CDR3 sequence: CAWSWGDNSYNEQFF. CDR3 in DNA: TGTGCCTGGAGTTGGGGGGACAACTCCTACAATGAGCAGTTCTTC.

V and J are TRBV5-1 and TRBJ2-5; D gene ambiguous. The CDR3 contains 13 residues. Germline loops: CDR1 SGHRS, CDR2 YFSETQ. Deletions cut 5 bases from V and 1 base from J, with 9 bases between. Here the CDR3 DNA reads TGCGCCAGCAGGCTGGCCCCCCAAGAGACCCAGTACTTC. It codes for CASRLAPQETQYF.

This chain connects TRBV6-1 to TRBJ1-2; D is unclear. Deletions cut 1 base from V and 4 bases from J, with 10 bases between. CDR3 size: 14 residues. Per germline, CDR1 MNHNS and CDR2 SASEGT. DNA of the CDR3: TGTGCCAGCAGTGAAGGTTGGGGTTCCTATGGCTACACCTTC. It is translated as CASSEGWGSYGYTF.

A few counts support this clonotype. This chain's CDR3 is CSVVFRGGGDGYTF. CDR3 DNA: TGCAGCGTTGTTTTCCGGGGCGGGGGTGATGGCTACACCTTC. This chain connects TRBV29-1 to TRBJ1-2; tentatively, D is TRBD1 (5 bases). Germline V gives CDR1 SQVTM, CDR2 ANQGSEA. CDR3 length equals 14 residues. V shed 4 bases and J shed 6 bases, with 18 bases lying between them.